The entry below describes one T cell receptor beta chain. This entry comes from a study of blood T cell repertoires in COVID-19. At the level of the study: Acute-phase and convalescent COVID-19 samples originated in the United States, Italy and Spain. PBMCs, B-cell-depleted T cells, or T cells provided the cDNA or gDNA that made up the material.

Per the original data handling: Estimation of nucleated cell counts was performed using reference gene primer amplification. Sequencing used immunoSEQ multiplex PCR; TCRdb keeps in-frame clones, though not all of them. From that table come the V and J calls and clone size; the DNA was used to work out D and trimming. The sample records about 180,000 clones, around three quarters being singletons. With V trimmed by 1 base and J by 2 bases, 6 bases remained unmatched. CDR3 size: 18 residues. Germline V gene sequence: CDR1 SGHDT, CDR2 YYEEEE. Sequenced input: peripheral blood. The chain carries TRBV5-6 and TRBJ1-4, with 12 nucleotides matching TRBD1. The origin of this receptor is a man aged 65-85 years with active or convalescent COVID-19. The CDR3: CASSLKRDRGRTNEKLFF. The CDR3 DNA sequence: TGTGCCAGCAGCTTGAAGAGGGACAGGGGGCGGACTAATGAAAAACTGTTTTTT.